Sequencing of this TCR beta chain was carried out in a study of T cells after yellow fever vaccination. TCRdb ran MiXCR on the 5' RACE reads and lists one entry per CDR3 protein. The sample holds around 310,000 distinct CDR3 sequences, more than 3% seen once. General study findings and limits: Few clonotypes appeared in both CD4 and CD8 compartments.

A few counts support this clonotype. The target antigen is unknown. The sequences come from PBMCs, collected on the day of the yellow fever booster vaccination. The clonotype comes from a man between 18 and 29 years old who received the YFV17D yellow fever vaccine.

DNA for the CDR3: TGTGCCAGCGGTAGGGCGGTTGTTAATTCACCCCTCCACTTT. Translating gives CASGRAVVNSPLHF. This chain joins TRBV3-1 and TRBJ1-6; no reliable D call. Germline V gene lookup returns CDR1 LGHDT and CDR2 YNNKEL (reference sequence). The CDR3 contains 14 residues. Trimming removed 8 bases from V and 6 bases from J, with 14 bases in between.